This T cell receptor (beta chain) appears in the sequencing data of a study of neoadjuvant anti-PD-1 for oral cavity cancer. Measured with immunoSEQ multiplex PCR; TCRdb has only the in-frame clones, and not every one. The repertoire consists of roughly 16,000 clones, with 35% to 40% occurring once and the leading ten covering around two fifths. Time point reported: after neoadjuvant nivolumab, at surgical resection. This clone was observed a few times. Germline V gene lookup returns CDR1 SEHNR and CDR2 FQNEAQ (reference sequence). The CDR3 covers 14 residues. Trimming stripped 5 bases from V and 3 bases from J, with 11 bases between.

The source is a person between 40 and 80 years old with oral cavity squamous cell carcinoma. The material was tumor tissue, obtained after nivolumab (anti-PD-1) treatment. This sequence joins TRBV7-9 and TRBJ2-4; D tentatively reads TRBD1 or TRBD2 (5 bases each). The DNA for the CDR3 is TGTGCCAGCAGCCGTGGGGGAGACAAAAACATTCAGTACTTC. Translated, it gives CASSRGGDKNIQYF.